The 10 T cell receptor beta chains reported below all come from one sample, sequenced in a study of a mutant IDH1 vaccine in newly diagnosed glioma. Sequencing used immunoSEQ multiplex PCR; TCRdb keeps in-frame clones, though not all of them. The profile shows some 58,000 clones, roughly 80% of them singletons. Time point noted: week 35, safety follow-up. In every dose of vaccine, 300 ug of mutant IDH1 20-mer peptide was given alongside topical imiquimod. No cognate antigen is known for these TCRs. Material: PBMCs, obtained from a glioma patient whose treatment included an IDH1 peptide vaccine. These receptors were obtained from a man aged 35 to 55 with glioma.

This clone was seen a single time. This chain uses TRBV2 with TRBJ1-2; TRBD1 matches 10 bases. Trimming cost V 7 bases and J 8 bases; bases outside gene matches: 10. The CDR3 covers 14 residues. CDR1 SNHLY and CDR2 FYNNEI come from the germline V gene. The CDR3 coding sequence is TGTGCCAGCACCCGGGACAGGGGCAAAAAAGGCTACACCTTC. It specifies CASTRDRGKKGYTF.

Turning to this clone: This sequence is one base from a far larger clone and is likely a read error. The chain's CDR3 is CASSVTDTQYF. In DNA, the CDR3 is TGTGCCAGCAGCGTCACAGATACGCAGTATTTT. The chain uses TRBV5-6 and TRBJ2-3, with no clear D. V shed 4 bases and J shed 2 bases, with 2 bases lying between them. CDR1 SGHDT and CDR2 YYEEEE come from the germline V gene. The CDR3 contains 11 residues.

This clone appeared a single time. The rearrangement links TRBV28 to TRBJ1-1, with 8 bases fitting TRBD1. Germline CDR1 and CDR2: MDHEN and SYDVKM. The CDR3 totals 16 residues. V lost 2 bases, J lost 2 bases, and 7 bases stayed unmatched. This CDR3 reads CASSLLLGTGNTEAFF. The CDR3 DNA is TGTGCCAGCAGTTTACTCCTCGGGACAGGTAACACTGAAGCTTTCTTT. Complete variable domain (other parts from reference TRBV28 and TRBJ1-1): DVKVTQSSRYLVKRTGEKVFLECVQDMDHENMFWYRQDPGLGLRLIYFSYDVKMKEKGDIPEGYSVSREKKERFSLILESASTNQTSMYLCASSLLLGTGNTEAFFGQGTRLTVV.

The rearrangement joins TRBV7-9 to TRBJ2-5, with 7 nucleotides matching TRBD2. Germline CDR1 SEHNR, CDR2 FQNEAQ (reference sequence). This CDR3 has 18 amino acids. V was pared by 1 base and J by 5 bases, with 16 bases of the junction left unmatched. The CDR3 region has the DNA TGTGCCAGCAGCTTAGGGATTCGGGTTGCGGGGGACGTTGAGACCCAGTACTTC. It is translated as CASSLGIRVAGDVETQYF. The full variable domain, in which reference TRBV7-9 and TRBJ2-5 provide the parts outside the CDR3, is DTGVSQNPRHKITKRGQNVTFRCDPISEHNRLYWYRQTLGQGPEFLTYFQNEAQLEKSRLLSDRFSAERPKGSFSTLEIQRTEQGDSAMYLCASSLGIRVAGDVETQYFGPGTRLLVL.

The chain combines TRBV5-1 with TRBJ1-1; 7 bases map to TRBD1. The length of the CDR3 is 14 residues. The germline gives CDR1 SGHRS, CDR2 YFSETQ. Unmatched junction bases numbered 6, after V lost 2 bases and J lost 5 bases. In DNA, the CDR3 is TGCGCCAGCAGCTTTGAGACAGGGACGACTGAAGCTTTCTTT. Translated: CASSFETGTTEAFF.

This chain uses TRBV7-8 with TRBJ1-1; D is unclear. The CDR3 spans 17 residues. Germline V gene lookup returns CDR1 SGHVS and CDR2 FQNEAQ. V shed 3 bases and J shed 0 bases, with 17 bases lying between them. This CDR3 is CASSFGFGDLMNTEAFF. DNA of the CDR3: TGTGCCAGCAGCTTCGGTTTCGGAGACCTCATGAACACTGAAGCTTTCTTT.

The rearrangement joins TRBV5-8 to TRBJ2-5; TRBD2 matches 9 bases. The CDR3 is 16 residues long. Trimming removed 2 bases from V and 2 bases from J; junction bases left unmatched: 7. Germline CDR1 reads SGHTS; CDR2 reads YDEGEE. CDR3 nucleotide sequence: TGTGCCAGCAGCTTAGGATCTAGCGGGGAGCAAGAGACCCAGTACTTC. Its translation is CASSLGSSGEQETQYF.

This chain uses TRBV7-9 with TRBJ2-7; 9 bases align to TRBD1. Germline CDR1 reads SEHNR; CDR2 reads FQNEAQ (reference sequence). The V segment lost 5 bases and the J segment 3 bases; nucleotides outside the gene matches: 5. The CDR3 sequence is 14 residues long. CDR3 residues: CASSPTGGSYEQYF. CDR3 coding DNA: TGTGCCAGCAGCCCAACAGGGGGCAGCTACGAGCAGTACTTC.

The rearrangement uses TRBV6-5 and TRBJ1-3; D may be TRBD1 (5 bases). Trimming shortened V by 3 bases and J by 3 bases, and 9 bases separated the two germline ends. Germline V gene lookup returns CDR1 MNHEY and CDR2 SVGAGI. The CDR3 has 14 amino acids. CDR3 DNA sequence: TGTGCCAGCAGTTATGGGGCGAGTGGAAACACCATATATTTT. It specifies CASSYGASGNTIYF.

V is TRBV4-1 and J is TRBJ1-2, with D uncertain. The germline V and J ends were trimmed by 4 bases and 2 bases, with 11 bases remaining between them. CDR1 and CDR2 from the germline V gene are MGHRA and YSYEKL. The CDR3 has 14 residues. The CDR3 nucleotides are TGCGCCAGCAGCCTTGGCAGTTCGAACTATGGCTACACCTTC. It translates to CASSLGSSNYGYTF.